These T cell receptor beta chains were read from a single sample in a study of T cells after yellow fever vaccination. Using its own MiXCR run on the 5' RACE reads, TCRdb lists one record per CDR3 protein. The data contain 500,000 to 650,000 distinct CDR3 sequences, around an eighth of them singletons. This sample comprised PBMCs, obtained on the day of the yellow fever booster vaccination. The receptors were sampled from a man aged 25-40 years who received the YFV17D yellow fever vaccine. Each CDR3 is given with its conserved first and last residue. D genes are given only for firm matches. Clone size is shown for a subset of rows, as once, few, many or a class of expanded clone.

TRBJ2-1 TRBD2 NA TRBV4-2 15 CASSQQREVYNEQFF TGTGCCAGCAGCCAGCAGCGGGAGGTTTACAATGAGCAGTTCTTC
TRBJ2-1 NA NA TRBV21-1 16 CASSKQDSSSYNEQFF TGTGCCAGCAGCAAACAAGACTCGAGCTCCTACAATGAGCAGTTCTTC
TRBJ2-1 TRBD2 few TRBV5-1 17 CASSSAMTSGPYNEQFF TGCGCCAGCAGCTCCGCCATGACTAGCGGACCCTACAATGAGCAGTTCTTC
TRBJ2-1 TRBD1 many TRBV18 12 CASSSGTGEQFF TGTGCCAGCTCCTCAGGGACAGGCGAGCAGTTCTTC
TRBJ2-1 NA few TRBV9 15 CASSASLASYNEQFF TGTGCCAGCAGCGCCAGTTTGGCCTCCTACAATGAGCAGTTCTTC
TRBJ2-1 NA NA TRBV29-1 13 CSVGGLGGRQQFF TGCAGCGTTGGGGGGCTGGGTGGGAGACAGCAGTTCTTC
TRBJ2-1 NA few TRBV14 15 CASSQGDNPGNEQFF TGTGCCAGCAGCCAAGGTGACAACCCCGGGAATGAGCAGTTCTTC
TRBJ2-5 NA NA TRBV20-1 15 CSARDRSRNRETQYF TGCAGTGCTAGAGATCGGAGTCGCAATAGAGAGACCCAGTACTTC
TRBJ2-5 NA NA TRBV28 18 CASSFSWTDYPIQETQYF TGTGCCAGCAGTTTTTCCTGGACAGACTACCCGATCCAAGAGACCCAGTACTTC
TRBJ2-7 TRBD2 NA TRBV4-1 16 CASSGRPGEGNYEQYF TGCGCCAGCAGCGGACGTCCCGGGGAGGGGAACTACGAGCAGTACTTC
TRBJ1-1 NA many TRBV19 16 CASSIKWEGPNTEAFF TGTGCCAGTAGTATTAAGTGGGAAGGACCGAACACTGAAGCTTTCTTT
TRBJ2-3 NA many TRBV5-1 12 CASSLGRDTQYF TGTGCCAGCAGTTTAGGAAGAGATACGCAGTATTTT
TRBJ2-7 TRBD1 NA TRBV28 15 CASRRQGHSPLEQYF TGTGCCAGCAGGAGACAGGGACACTCCCCCCTCGAGCAGTACTTC
TRBJ1-5 NA NA TRBV12-3/TRBV12-4 13 CASSPAGGGPQHF TGTGCCAGCAGTCCCGCGGGAGGGGGGCCCCAGCATTTT
TRBJ2-3 TRBD1 many TRBV12-3/TRBV12-4 16 CASSLKQGLATDTQYF TGTGCCAGCAGTTTGAAACAGGGGCTCGCCACAGATACGCAGTATTTT
TRBJ2-7 NA few TRBV3-1 13 CASSRGTFYEQYF TGTGCCAGCAGCCGTGGGACTTTCTACGAGCAGTACTTC
TRBJ1-1 NA few TRBV7-6 15 CASSLGTDLNTEAFF TGTGCCAGCAGCTTAGGGACAGACTTGAACACTGAAGCTTTCTTT
TRBJ2-2 TRBD2 many TRBV6-1 15 CASTQTSGYTGELFF TGTGCCAGCACCCAGACTAGCGGGTACACCGGGGAGCTGTTTTTT
TRBJ2-1 TRBD2 few TRBV6-2/TRBV6-3 15 CASRDLSGQNNEQFF TGTGCCAGCAGGGACCTTAGCGGGCAAAACAATGAGCAGTTCTTC
TRBJ2-3 TRBD2 NA TRBV10-3 16 CAISVTSGMGTDTQYF TGTGCCATCAGTGTGACTAGCGGAATGGGGACAGATACGCAGTATTTT
TRBJ2-7 NA few TRBV30 14 CAWSLTGGAYEQYF TGTGCCTGGAGTCTTACTGGCGGAGCCTACGAGCAGTACTTC
TRBJ2-1 NA NA TRBV12-3/TRBV12-4 14 CASSWDSGVDEQFF TGTGCCAGCAGTTGGGATAGCGGCGTCGATGAGCAGTTCTTC
TRBJ2-7 TRBD2 NA TRBV11-2 15 CASSLSVAGSYEQYF TGTGCCAGCAGCTTGAGCGTAGCGGGATCCTACGAGCAGTACTTC
TRBJ2-2 NA few TRBV20-1 15 CSARDGGANTGELFF TGCAGTGCTAGAGACGGGGGAGCGAACACCGGGGAGCTGTTTTTT
TRBJ2-7 NA NA TRBV12-3/TRBV12-4 11 CASSKRTEQYF TGTGCCAGCAGTAAAAGGACCGAGCAGTACTTC
TRBJ1-5 NA NA TRBV7-9 14 CASRRTRSNQPQHF TGTGCCAGCAGACGGACACGTAGCAATCAGCCCCAGCATTTT
TRBJ2-5 TRBD2 few TRBV18 16 CASSPLLAGEGETQYF TGTGCCAGCTCACCCCTACTAGCGGGAGAAGGAGAGACCCAGTACTTC
TRBJ2-1 NA once TRBV4-3 16 CASSRGTGSSYNEQFF TGCGCCAGCAGCCGAGGAACGGGGAGCTCCTACAATGAGCAGTTCTTC
TRBJ2-1 NA few TRBV10-2 16 CASSELHEIASNEQFF TGCGCCAGCAGTGAGTTGCACGAAATAGCAAGCAATGAGCAGTTCTTC
TRBJ2-3 TRBD2 few TRBV7-9 14 CASTGLAGTDTQYF TGTGCCAGCACGGGACTAGCGGGCACAGATACGCAGTATTTT
TRBJ2-2 TRBD2 few TRBV6-1 14 CASTREGGTGELFF TGTGCCAGCACAAGGGAGGGAGGAACCGGGGAGCTGTTTTTT
TRBJ2-7 NA NA TRBV20-1 13 CSALSGTPYEQYF TGCAGTGCTCTCAGCGGTACCCCCTACGAGCAGTACTTC
TRBJ2-3 TRBD2 few TRBV20-1 18 CSAPLTSGRAGGTDTQYF TGCAGTGCTCCACTTACTAGCGGGAGGGCCGGGGGCACAGATACGCAGTATTTT
TRBJ2-7 NA few TRBV6-5 13 CASSYRSGREQYF TGTGCCAGCAGTTACAGGTCTGGGCGCGAGCAGTACTTC
TRBJ1-2 NA NA TRBV5-6 13 CASSPGVSGSYTF TGTGCCAGCAGTCCCGGGGTTTCGGGGAGCTACACCTTC
TRBJ2-1 NA many TRBV6-6 12 CAIKGSYNEQFF TGTGCCATCAAGGGCTCTTACAATGAGCAGTTCTTC
TRBJ2-7 NA NA TRBV11-2 12 CASGPRHYEQYF TGTGCCAGCGGGCCTCGCCACTACGAGCAGTACTTC
TRBJ1-1 NA NA TRBV18 12 CASSPPSAEAFF TGTGCCAGCTCACCGCCTTCGGCTGAAGCTTTCTTT
TRBJ2-3 NA few TRBV9 13 CASSVDRGDTQYF TGTGCCAGCAGCGTAGACCGAGGAGATACGCAGTATTTT
TRBJ2-2 NA few TRBV6-2/TRBV6-3 14 CASSPHVPYGELFF TGTGCCAGCAGCCCCCACGTCCCTTATGGGGAGCTGTTTTTT
TRBJ2-7 NA NA TRBV19 15 CASSIFMDGSYEQYF TGTGCCAGTAGTATCTTTATGGACGGGTCATACGAGCAGTACTTC
TRBJ2-7 TRBD2 NA TRBV20-1 15 CSARGLAGVHYEQYF TGCAGTGCTAGAGGGCTAGCGGGAGTACACTACGAGCAGTACTTC
TRBJ2-5 NA few TRBV5-1 17 CASSLGEADRYQETQYF TGCGCCAGCAGCTTGGGGGAAGCGGACCGGTACCAAGAGACCCAGTACTTC
TRBJ2-5 NA few TRBV29-1 11 CSMLGVETQYF TGCAGCATGTTGGGGGTCGAGACCCAGTACTTC
TRBJ2-3 NA NA TRBV7-2 15 CASSLSPPRAGRQYF TGTGCCAGCAGCTTGTCCCCGCCACGGGCGGGAAGGCAGTATTTT
TRBJ2-7 NA NA TRBV4-2 13 CATAEGGAREQYF TGTGCCACAGCGGAGGGAGGAGCAAGGGAGCAGTACTTC
TRBJ1-1 NA few TRBV7-2 15 CASSRQKYPNTEAFF TGTGCCAGCAGCCGACAGAAATACCCGAACACTGAAGCTTTCTTT
TRBJ2-5 NA NA TRBV6-6 13 CATKGQQEETQYF TGTGCCACCAAAGGTCAGCAAGAAGAGACCCAGTACTTC